The clone carrying this T cell receptor (beta chain) came up once. The same CDR3 can be traced to other DNA sequences in this sample. The assay was immunoSEQ multiplex PCR, and TCRdb's table has in-frame clones only and misses some. The sample has roughly 250,000 clones; over 80% are singletons. Germline CDR1 is SGHDN and CDR2 is FVKESK. This CDR3 spans 13 amino acids. Trimming removed 1 base at V and 2 bases at J, with 5 bases between. This record comes from a study of blood T cell repertoires in COVID-19. About the study: COVID-19 samples from acute and convalescent phases originated in the United States, Italy and Spain.

Exposed enrollees encountered a COVID-19 case at some point within 2 weeks before study entry. The chain has TRBV14 and TRBJ1-2, with D perhaps matching TRBD1 (5 bases). Material: PBMCs or T cells enriched from blood (not recorded which). The sequence was collected from a man in his fifties who had been exposed to COVID-19. The CDR3 nucleotides are TGTGCCAGCAGCCAAGGACAGAACTATGGCTACACCTTC. Translation gives CASSQGQNYGYTF.